This T cell receptor (beta chain) was recorded in a study of T cell responses to AZD1222 COVID-19 vaccine (dated by TCRdb to about 2021). With regard to the full study: AZD1222 recipients with second doses at about 4 weeks or about 12 weeks were pooled, because spike-specific TCR depth and breadth did not differ between schedules. TCR sequencing covered roughly 230 trial participants: about 210 given two doses of AZD1222 and 26 given two doses of MenACWY control vaccine. Trial participants were enrolled by age into subgroups of 18-55, 56-69 and 70-plus years, and about 150, 27 and 61 TCR-sequenced participants, respectively, were included in these subgroups. What the research found in general, with its limitations: The 56-69-year group was small, and its depth increase did not reach significance, likely because of low power. Most participants were white British and females outnumbered males, and the authors suggested that clonal diversity may have been underestimated. After two AZD1222 doses, both the breadth and the depth of spike-specific TCRs were significantly higher than at day 0 and than in MenACWY recipients. CD4 TCRs associated with the vaccine covered the entire spike protein, and the dominant responses were in regions 160-218 and 743-854. Because no day 14 peak-response samples were available, repertoires were characterized only after the peak T cell response. Reportedly, close to half of the unique spike-specific TCRs recognized epitopes lying outside the regions that are mutated in the B.1.351 and B.1.1.7 variants. Only a handful of AZD1222 recipients were SARS-CoV-2 seropositive at baseline, limiting conclusions about previously exposed vaccinees.

Concerning this clone itself: The target of this receptor is not known. Per-base qualities were not stored, and no clone one base away is much larger.

The time point label on this specimen signifies: baseline before first vaccination. Vaccinee samples were obtained from the UK trials COV001 and COV002, which included a single-blind randomized controlled phase 2/3 trial of AZD1222 (ChAdOx1 nCoV-19) in healthy adults. For TCRbeta chain sequencing, PBMC samples were collected from trial participants at day 0 and at day 28 after the second dose. From cysteine to phenylalanine, the CDR3 is 13 amino acids long. Just CDR3 DNA is preserved here, 39 bases in frame from base 1. Via the germline V gene (reference sequence), CDR1 is SSHAT and CDR2 FNYEAQ. V and J are truncated by 5 bases and 8 bases respectively, leaving an intervening sequence of 12 bases. The CDR3 regions of human TCRbeta chains were subjected to immunosequencing. In the source study's methods: Repertoire TCRs were matched against a reference library of SARS-CoV-2-specific TCRs generated with the MIRA antigen-specificity platform. Breadth meant the fraction of unique TCRs that were SARS-CoV-2-associated, whereas depth meant the fraction of total T cells that were SARS-CoV-2-associated. Using the MIRA data, each spike-specific TCR was mapped to the spike region that the TCR reacts to and placed in a CD4 or CD8 class. Log10-transformed breadth and depth values were compared by one-way ANOVA with Sidak's multiple comparisons tests. The source is immuneACCESS, and TCRdb retained only in-frame sequences with V and J called. Part of the clones is not carried over; for the studies checked, unresolved V genes explain less than half of this, and the remainder is unexplained. V, J and clone size derive from that table, while D and trimming were established from the DNA sequence. For this sample the table gives 120,000 or so clones, of which around 86% were detected only once. The ten largest clones add up to about 1.2% of the sample.

The sequences come from peripheral blood, collected on day 0 of AZD1222 vaccination. Recombination connected TRBV7-7 to TRBJ1-4; the D gene is not confidently resolved. The TCR comes from an adult in good health. The CDR3 region: CASSPHPGEKLFF. The nucleotides are TGTGCCAGCAGCCCCCACCCGGGGGAAAAACTGTTTTTT. The CDR3 plus the reference TRBV7-7 and TRBJ1-4 genes for the other parts give the full variable domain: GAGVSQSPRYKVTKRGQDVTLRCDPISSHATLYWYQQALGQGPEFLTYFNYEAQPDKSGLPSDRFSAERPEGSISTLTIQRTEQRDSAMYRCASSPHPGEKLFFGSGTQLSVL.